This passage covers 3 T cell receptor beta chains from one sample sequenced in a study of cytomegalovirus exposure and HLA in healthy donors. PCR amplification relied on 60 Vbeta primers (plus 13 Jbeta primers). Clones were read by immunoSEQ multiplex PCR, and TCRdb kept only the in-frame ones, dropping some. The sample shows some 93,000 clones, approximately 80% of them seen only once. Sequenced material: PBMCs. These receptors originate from a man aged 45 to 65 in good health and CMV-seronegative.

The rearrangement links TRBV27 to TRBJ2-5, with 7 bases aligning to TRBD2. The CDR3 is 14 amino acids. The germline V gene has CDR1 MNHEY and CDR2 SMNVEV (reference sequence). Losses at the gene ends were 3 bases for V and 11 bases for J; bases not matched to a gene: 12. CDR3 protein: CASSLSGDDLGQYF. The CDR3 bases are TGTGCCAGCAGTTTGAGCGGGGACGACCTCGGGCAGTACTTC.

This chain joins TRBV6-1 and TRBJ2-2; D is unclear. CDR3 size: 14 residues. In germline, CDR1 is MNHNS, CDR2 SASEGT. V shed 3 bases and J shed 2 bases, with 7 bases lying between them. DNA for the CDR3: TGTGCCAGCAGTGAGAAGACAAACACCGGGGAGCTGTTTTTT. This gives the protein CASSEKTNTGELFF.

A note on this clone: Other DNA sequences in the same sample also yield this CDR3. The V gene is TRBV9, the J gene TRBJ1-1; D gene uncertain. The V and J ends lost 0 bases and 3 bases respectively, with 6 bases between them. Germline CDR1 is SGDLS and CDR2 is YYNGEE. This CDR3 is built from 13 residues. CDR3 sequence (DNA): TGTGCCAGCAGCGTAGGCGGCGACACTGAAGCTTTCTTT. Protein sequence: CASSVGGDTEAFF.